This T cell receptor (beta chain) was identified during a study of blood T cell repertoires in COVID-19. Participant-reported clinical history was the basis for cohort assignment. Germline CDR1 LGHDT, CDR2 YNNKEL (reference sequence). CDR3 length equals 15 residues. The V gene end was trimmed by 4 bases and the J gene end by 3 bases; junction bases not matched to a gene: 8. Repertoires were generated with immunoSEQ multiplex PCR, while TCRdb's copy carries only in-frame clones and drops some. This table holds 100,000 to 150,000 clones, 70% to 90% found once. What was sequenced was PBMCs or T cells enriched from blood (not recorded which). The chain joins TRBV3-1 (or the pseudogene TRBV3-2) to TRBJ2-7; 8 bases are a match to TRBD1. The origin of this receptor is a woman aged 50 to 60 who had recovered from COVID-19. This CDR3 reads CASSPDGTGFYEQYF. The CDR3 region has the DNA TGTGCCAGCAGCCCAGACGGGACAGGTTTCTACGAGCAGTACTTC.